A single sample is the source of the 21 T cell receptor beta chains below, sequenced in a study of blood T cell repertoires in COVID-19. Method: immunoSEQ multiplex PCR; TCRdb's copy keeps in-frame clones and lacks some. The sample carries some 110,000 clones, approximately 90% recorded once. Sequencing was carried out using peripheral blood. All receptors come from a human donor with active COVID-19. The donor label of this sample is uncertain.

This chain joins TRBV28 and TRBJ2-7; the D is unclear. Trimming took 3 bases from V and 6 from J, leaving 15 bases between them. This CDR3 has 14 amino acids. Germline V CDR1 and CDR2: MDHEN, SYDVKM. DNA for the CDR3: TGTGCCAGCAGTTTGGAAACCCGAGGCACCGAGCAGTACTTC. Protein product: CASSLETRGTEQYF. Combining the CDR3 with reference TRBV28 and TRBJ2-7 gives the whole variable domain DVKVTQSSRYLVKRTGEKVFLECVQDMDHENMFWYRQDPGLGLRLIYFSYDVKMKEKGDIPEGYSVSREKKERFSLILESASTNQTSMYLCASSLETRGTEQYFGPGTRLTVT.

This CDR3 reads CASSEMGLLSADTQYF. The CDR3 nucleotides are TGTGCCAGCAGTGAAATGGGACTATTGAGTGCCGATACGCAGTATTTT. The rearrangement uses TRBV2 and TRBJ2-3; 7 bases fit TRBD2. CDR3 size: 16 residues. The germline gives CDR1 SNHLY, CDR2 FYNNEI. V lost 2 bases and J lost 6; bases outside the gene matches: 11.

The chain employs TRBV10-1 and TRBJ2-5; TRBD1 is a possible D gene (5 bases). The V and J ends lost 0 bases and 5 bases respectively, with 13 bases between them. Germline values: CDR1 WNHNN, CDR2 SYGVQD (reference sequence). This CDR3 has 15 amino acids. The CDR3 region has the DNA TGCGCCAGCAGTGAGTCTTTAGGGGCAGGGGAGACCCAGTACTTC. Translation: CASSESLGAGETQYF.

V and J are TRBV7-9 and TRBJ2-2; the D is unclear. The germline V gene encodes CDR1 SEHNR and CDR2 FQNEAQ (reference sequence). The CDR3 loop spans 13 amino acids. Trimming took off 5 bases at V and 4 bases at J, with 8 bases between the two ends. This chain's CDR3 is CASSPPGTGELFF. The CDR3 region has the DNA TGTGCCAGCAGCCCGCCCGGCACCGGGGAGCTGTTTTTT.

V usage is TRBV5-1 and J usage is TRBJ1-1; 7 bases are a match to TRBD1. The CDR3 is 14 residues long. Germline-derived CDR1 and CDR2 are SGHRS and YFSETQ. Unmatched junction bases numbered 4, after V lost 0 bases and J lost 5 bases. Here the CDR3 DNA reads TGCGCCAGCAGCTTGGTAGGGGGCGAGACTGAAGCTTTCTTT. It is translated as CASSLVGGETEAFF.

The genes are TRBV27 and TRBJ1-2; 9 bases are shared with TRBD1. V was clipped by 2 bases and J by 5 bases; unmatched bases: 15. The CDR3 totals 18 residues. Germline values: CDR1 MNHEY, CDR2 SMNVEV (reference sequence). The CDR3 spells CASSLVAPAGQGIYGYTF. In DNA, the CDR3 is TGTGCCAGCAGTTTAGTCGCCCCCGCGGGACAGGGCATTTATGGCTACACCTTC.

This chain links TRBV11-2 with TRBJ2-3, with D perhaps TRBD2 (6 bases). The CDR3 totals 18 residues. Germline assignment: CDR1 SGHAT and CDR2 FQNNGV. Between the trimmed V and J ends, which lost 0 bases and 0 bases, there was a span of 16 bases. The CDR3 DNA follows: TGTGCCAGCAGCTTAGATCCGCCTGGGACTCCTAGCACAGATACGCAGTATTTT. This gives the protein CASSLDPPGTPSTDTQYF. Combining the CDR3 with reference TRBV11-2 and TRBJ2-3 gives the whole variable domain EAGVAQSPRYKIIEKRQSVAFWCNPISGHATLYWYQQILGQGPKLLIQFQNNGVVDDSQLPKDRFSAERLKGVDSTLKIQPAKLEDSAVYLCASSLDPPGTPSTDTQYFGPGTRLTVL.

The chain employs TRBV29-1 and TRBJ2-7, with 8 bases lining up with TRBD1. Germline V gene sequence: CDR1 SQVTM, CDR2 ANQGSEA. This CDR3 has 14 residues. V trimming: 7 bases; J trimming: 0 bases; junction bases outside the gene matches: 8. CDR3 nucleotide sequence: TGCAGCGATCTGGGACAGGTCCTCTCCTACGAGCAGTACTTC. Translation gives CSDLGQVLSYEQYF.

J is TRBJ1-1 and V is TRBV5-1, with TRBD1 identical over 10 bases. The CDR3 spans 17 residues. The V gene's germline CDR1 is SGHRS and CDR2 YFSETQ. V was clipped by 4 bases and J by 2 bases; unmatched bases: 11. In DNA, the CDR3 is TGCGCCAGCAGCCCATCCGGGACAGGGGACTCCAACACTGAAGCTTTCTTT. Amino acids: CASSPSGTGDSNTEAFF.

This chain uses TRBV15 with TRBJ1-1, with TRBD1 matching 9 bases. Germline values: CDR1 LNHNV, CDR2 YYDKDF (reference sequence). The junction had 4 bases not matched to a gene; V was cut back by 2 bases and J by 3 bases. The CDR3 has 15 amino acids. This CDR3 is CATSRYGTGHTEAFF. CDR3 bases: TGTGCCACCAGCAGATACGGGACAGGGCACACTGAAGCTTTCTTT.

The rearrangement uses TRBV9 and TRBJ2-7; maybe TRBD2 (6 bases). Germline CDR1 reads SGDLS; CDR2 reads YYNGEE. CDR3 length equals 15 residues. V was clipped by 7 bases and J by 2 bases, with 19 bases between them. The CDR3: CASAPREALTYEQYF. The CDR3 DNA sequence: TGTGCCAGCGCACCCAGGGAGGCGCTTACCTACGAGCAGTACTTC.

The J gene is TRBJ2-3, the V gene TRBV5-4, with 12 bases aligning to TRBD2. The junction had 4 bases not matched to a gene; V was cut back by 4 bases and J by 4 bases. The CDR3 sequence is 15 residues long. The germline V gene has CDR1 SGHNT and CDR2 YYREEE (reference sequence). CDR3 amino acids: CASSLTSGGPDTQYF. CDR3 coding DNA: TGTGCCAGCAGCCTGACTAGCGGGGGTCCAGATACGCAGTATTTT.

The chain recombines TRBV10-1 with TRBJ2-5, with 8 positions matching TRBD1. The germline gives CDR1 WNHNN, CDR2 SYGVQD (reference sequence). V was pared by 6 bases and J by 1 base, with 7 bases of the junction left unmatched. The length of the CDR3 is 15 residues. Here the CDR3 reads CASSRGQGPQETQYF. The CDR3 DNA sequence: TGCGCCAGCAGCCGAGGACAGGGCCCCCAAGAGACCCAGTACTTC.

The chain carries TRBV7-6 and TRBJ1-5, with TRBD1 identical over 7 bases. There are 14 residues in the CDR3. Germline V gene lookup returns CDR1 SGHVS and CDR2 FNYEAQ. The V gene end was trimmed by 1 base and the J gene end by 6 bases; junction bases not matched to a gene: 3. The chain's CDR3 is CASSLEGAGQPQHF. The DNA of the CDR3 is TGTGCCAGCAGCTTAGAGGGGGCAGGTCAGCCCCAGCATTTT.

The chain is built from TRBV9 and TRBJ2-1; 10 bases agree with TRBD2. Germline CDR1 reads SGDLS; CDR2 reads YYNGEE. The CDR3 runs to 18 residues. V lost 4 bases and J lost 0; bases outside the gene matches: 10. The chain's CDR3 is CASSPRLAGISSYNEQFF. The CDR3 bases are TGTGCCAGCAGCCCACGACTAGCGGGTATAAGCTCCTACAATGAGCAGTTCTTC. The full variable domain, completed using reference TRBV9 and TRBJ2-1, is DSGVTQTPKHLITATGQRVTLRCSPRSGDLSVYWYQQSLDQGLQFLIQYYNGEERAKGNILERFSAQQFPDLHSELNLSSLELGDSALYFCASSPRLAGISSYNEQFFGPGTRLTVL.

The rearrangement links TRBV10-3 to TRBJ1-2, with unresolved D. V was clipped by 4 bases and J by 8 bases, with 11 bases between them. In germline, CDR1 is ENHRY, CDR2 SYGVKD. The CDR3 spans 12 residues. The CDR3 nucleotides are TGTGCCATCAGTGTCGGGGTTGTAGGCTACACCTTC. Translation gives CAISVGVVGYTF.

The chain joins TRBV5-4 to TRBJ2-1; D might be TRBD1 (5 bases). Germline CDR1 is SGHNT and CDR2 is YYREEE (reference sequence). V dropped 3 bases and J dropped 9 bases, with 16 bases sitting between them. The CDR3 runs to 14 residues. The CDR3 is CASSSIHGASEQFF. The CDR3 DNA reads as TGTGCCAGCAGCTCCATCCATGGGGCTAGTGAGCAGTTCTTC.

This chain joins TRBV7-2 and TRBJ2-3, with 10 bases that match TRBD1. V lost 2 bases and J lost 2; bases outside the gene matches: 7. The CDR3 totals 17 residues. Germline CDR1 SGHTA, CDR2 FQGNSA. The CDR3 region is CASSLPPGQGNTDTQYF. As DNA, the CDR3 is TGTGCCAGCAGCTTACCGCCGGGACAGGGGAACACAGATACGCAGTATTTT.

The chain couples TRBV5-6 to TRBJ2-1; 8 bases agree with TRBD2. In germline, CDR1 is SGHDT, CDR2 YYEEEE. This CDR3 contains 17 residues. Trimming took 1 base from V and 0 from J; bases not matched to a gene: 6. The CDR3 nucleotides read TGTGCCAGCAGCTTGCTGCCGGGGGGGGGCTCCTACAATGAGCAGTTCTTC. Protein sequence: CASSLLPGGGSYNEQFF.

This chain uses TRBV6-6 with TRBJ2-3, with D perhaps TRBD2 (6 bases). The CDR3 covers 15 residues. The germline V gene encodes CDR1 MNHNY and CDR2 SVGAGI (reference sequence). Trimming left V 6 bases short and J 0 bases short, with 13 bases between. The CDR3 is CASRMRGVSTDTQYF. CDR3 bases: TGTGCCAGCAGAATGCGGGGAGTCAGCACAGATACGCAGTATTTT.

The CDR3 sequence is CASSFRDRTYSGANVLTF. CDR3 nucleotide sequence: TGTGCCAGCAGCTTTCGGGACAGAACCTACTCTGGGGCCAACGTCCTGACTTTC. This sequence joins TRBV13 and TRBJ2-6; 7 bases align to TRBD1. The CDR3 totals 18 residues. Germline CDR1 is PRHDT and CDR2 is FYEKMQ (reference sequence). The trim removed 3 bases at V and 0 bases at J, leaving 8 bases unmatched.